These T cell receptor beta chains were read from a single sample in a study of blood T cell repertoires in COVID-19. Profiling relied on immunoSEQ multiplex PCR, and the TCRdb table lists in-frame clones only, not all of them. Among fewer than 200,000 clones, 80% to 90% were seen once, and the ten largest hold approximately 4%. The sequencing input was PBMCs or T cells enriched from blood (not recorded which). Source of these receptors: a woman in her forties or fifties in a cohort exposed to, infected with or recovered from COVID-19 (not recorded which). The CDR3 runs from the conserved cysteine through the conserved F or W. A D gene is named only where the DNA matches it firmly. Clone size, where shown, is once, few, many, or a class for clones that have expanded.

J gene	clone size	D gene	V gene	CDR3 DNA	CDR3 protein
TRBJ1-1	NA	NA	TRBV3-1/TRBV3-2	TGTGCCAGCAGCCAGCCCAGGGGTAACACTGAAGCTTTCTTT	CASSQPRGNTEAFF
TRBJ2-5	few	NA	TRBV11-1	TGTGCCAGCAGCTTATTCGGGGAGTACCAAGAGACCCAGTACTTC	CASSLFGEYQETQYF
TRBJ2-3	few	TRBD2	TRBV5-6	TGTGCCAGCAGCTTGGACAGACTAGCGGTTAGGGATACGCAGTATTTT	CASSLDRLAVRDTQYF
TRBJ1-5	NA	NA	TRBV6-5	TGTGCCAGCAGCGTCGGTGATAGCAATCAGCCCCAGCATTTT	CASSVGDSNQPQHF
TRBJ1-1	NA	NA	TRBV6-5	TGTGCCAGCAGCCGCGGCGGTGAGTTATACACTGAAGCTTTCTTT	CASSRGGELYTEAFF
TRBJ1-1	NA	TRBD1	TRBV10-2	TGCGCCAGCAGTGAAGGCGGGGACAGTTGGAACACTGAAGCTTTCTTT	CASSEGGDSWNTEAFF
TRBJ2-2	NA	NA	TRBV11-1	TGTGCCAGCAGCTCCAGGACTGCCGGGGAGCTGTTTTTT	CASSSRTAGELFF
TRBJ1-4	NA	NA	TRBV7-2	TGTGCCAGCAGCCCCATTGCAACTAATGAAAAACTGTTTTTT	CASSPIATNEKLFF
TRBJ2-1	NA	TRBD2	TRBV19	TGTGCCAGTAGCCACCTCGGACTAGCCGCAACCTACAATGAGCAGTTCTTC	CASSHLGLAATYNEQFF
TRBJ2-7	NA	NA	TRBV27	TGTGCCAGCAACCCACTGTCGGGGGGCTCGTTCTACGAGCAGTACTTC	CASNPLSGGSFYEQYF
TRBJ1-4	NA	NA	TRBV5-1	TGCGCCAGCAGCTTGGCCCCGGACACAACTAATGAAAAACTGTTTTTT	CASSLAPDTTNEKLFF
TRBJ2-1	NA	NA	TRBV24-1	TGTGCCACCAGTGATCAACGGACTGGAGCCTACAATGAGCAGTTCTTC	CATSDQRTGAYNEQFF
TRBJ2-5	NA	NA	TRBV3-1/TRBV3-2	TGTGCCAGCAGCCAATTGAGGAGTGGGGAGACCCAGTACTTC	CASSQLRSGETQYF
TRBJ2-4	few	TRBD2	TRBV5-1	TGCGCCAGCAGCTTGGCGCCGGGGACTAGCGGAGCCAAAAACATTCAGTACTTC	CASSLAPGTSGAKNIQYF
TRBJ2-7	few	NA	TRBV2	TGTGCCAGCAAAACCCGGGACTCATACTACGAGCAGTACTTC	CASKTRDSYYEQYF
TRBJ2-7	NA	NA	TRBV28	TGTGCCAGCAGTTTACCGGACAGCTACGAGCAGTACTTC	CASSLPDSYEQYF
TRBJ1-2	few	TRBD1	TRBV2	TGTGCCAGCAGTGAAGCGGGACAGGGGAAAGATGGCTACACCTTC	CASSEAGQGKDGYTF
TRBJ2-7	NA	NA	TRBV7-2	TGTGCCAGCAGCTCGACAATCTCCTACGAGCAGTACTTC	CASSSTISYEQYF
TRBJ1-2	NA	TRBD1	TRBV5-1	TGCGCCAGCCGAACAGGGGGCGAGATAATAGGAGGCTACACCTTC	CASRTGGEIIGGYTF
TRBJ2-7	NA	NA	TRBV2	TGTGCCAGCAGTGATTCCGCAGACAGTTCCTACGAGCAGTACTTC	CASSDSADSSYEQYF
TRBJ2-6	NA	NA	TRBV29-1	TGCAGCGTTAACTCCGGGGCCAACGTCCTGACTTTC	CSVNSGANVLTF
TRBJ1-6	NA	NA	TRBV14	TGTGCCAGCAGCCAAGCGAATTCACCCCTCCACTTT	CASSQANSPLHF
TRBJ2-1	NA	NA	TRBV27	TGTGCCAGCTCTTCTCTCAGCTCCTACAATGAGCAGTTCTTC	CASSSLSSYNEQFF
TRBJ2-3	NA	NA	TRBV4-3	TGCGCCAGCAGCCAAGAAGAGAAGACTAGCACAGATACGCAGTATTTT	CASSQEEKTSTDTQYF
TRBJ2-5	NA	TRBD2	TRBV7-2	TGTGCCAGCAGCTTAGCGCCTTTCGGGGGGGGAGAGACCCAGTACTTC	CASSLAPFGGGETQYF
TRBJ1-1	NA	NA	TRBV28	TGTGCCAGCAGTTTCCTGGACAGAAACACTGAAGCTTTCTTT	CASSFLDRNTEAFF
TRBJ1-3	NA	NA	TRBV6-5	TGTGCCATCCGGGACAACTCTGGAAACACCATATATTTT	CAIRDNSGNTIYF
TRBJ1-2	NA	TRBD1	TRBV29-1	TGCAGCGTTGAGGGACAGGAAGTCTATGGCTACACCTTC	CSVEGQEVYGYTF
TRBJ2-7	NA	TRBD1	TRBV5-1	TGCGCCAGCAGCGGGGCCGGGACAGGGGCCTACGAGCAGTACTTC	CASSGAGTGAYEQYF
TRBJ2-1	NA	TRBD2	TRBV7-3	TGTGCCAGCAGCTTCCAAACTAGCGGGACTAATGAGCAGTTCTTC	CASSFQTSGTNEQFF
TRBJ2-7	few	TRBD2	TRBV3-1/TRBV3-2	TGTGCCAGCAGCGAGAGACTAGCGGGAGGGGATGGCGAGCAGTACTTC	CASSERLAGGDGEQYF
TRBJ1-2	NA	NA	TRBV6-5	TGTGCCAGCAGTTACGATACGGGAAAGGCAGGTGGCTACACCTTC	CASSYDTGKAGGYTF
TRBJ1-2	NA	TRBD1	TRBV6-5	TGTGCCAGCTCCGGACAGGGATATAACTATGGCTACACCTTC	CASSGQGYNYGYTF
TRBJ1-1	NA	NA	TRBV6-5	TGTGCCAGCAGTTACGCCCGCGGGGGGACGAACACTGAAGCTTTCTTT	CASSYARGGTNTEAFF
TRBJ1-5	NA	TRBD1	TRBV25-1	TGTGCCAGCGGGCAGGGGGGCAATCAGCCCCAGCATTTT	CASGQGGNQPQHF
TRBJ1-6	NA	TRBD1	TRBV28	TGTGCCAGCAGTTCTACCGACAGGGGCCCTAATTCACCCCTCCACTTT	CASSSTDRGPNSPLHF
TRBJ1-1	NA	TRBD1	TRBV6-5	TGTGCCAGCAGTATACAGGGGTGGACTGAAGCTTTCTTT	CASSIQGWTEAFF
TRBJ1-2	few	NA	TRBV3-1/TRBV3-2	TGTGCCAGCAGCCTCGGACAGTTTGACTATGGCTACACCTTC	CASSLGQFDYGYTF
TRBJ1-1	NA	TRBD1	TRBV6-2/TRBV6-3	TGTGCCAGCAGTCGCGGACAGGGAGATGCTTTCTTT	CASSRGQGDAFF
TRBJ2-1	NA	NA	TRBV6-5	TGTGCCAGCAGTCGCGGTGTTGAGCAGTTCTTC	CASSRGVEQFF
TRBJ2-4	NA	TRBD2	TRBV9	TGTGCCAGCAGCGGGGCTAGCGGGGGGAGGAGGGACATTCAGTACTTC	CASSGASGGRRDIQYF
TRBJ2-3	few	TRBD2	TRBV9	TGTGCCAGCAGCGTCCCCCCGGGACTAGGAACAGATACGCAGTATTTT	CASSVPPGLGTDTQYF
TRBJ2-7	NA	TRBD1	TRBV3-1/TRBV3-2	TGTGCCAGCAGCCAAGGAACCGGGACAGGAATTCGCCTCTACGAGCAGTACTTC	CASSQGTGTGIRLYEQYF
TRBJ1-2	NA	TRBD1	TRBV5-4	TGTGCCAGCAGCCGCGATAAAGGGGGCAACTATGGCTACACCTTC	CASSRDKGGNYGYTF
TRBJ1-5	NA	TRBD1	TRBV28	TGTGCCAGCAGTTTACTCAGGGCTGGACAGGCTAGCAATCAGCCCCAGCATTTT	CASSLLRAGQASNQPQHF
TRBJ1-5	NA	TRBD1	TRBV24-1	TGTGCCACCAGGGGGGACAGCGGCAATCAGCCCCAGCATTTT	CATRGDSGNQPQHF
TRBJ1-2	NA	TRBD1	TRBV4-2	TGTGCCAGCAGCCAAGGACCCCAGGGGGGAAACTATGGCTACACCTTC	CASSQGPQGGNYGYTF
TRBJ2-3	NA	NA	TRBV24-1	TGTGCCACCAGTGATTTAAGCAGCACAGATACGCAGTATTTT	CATSDLSSTDTQYF